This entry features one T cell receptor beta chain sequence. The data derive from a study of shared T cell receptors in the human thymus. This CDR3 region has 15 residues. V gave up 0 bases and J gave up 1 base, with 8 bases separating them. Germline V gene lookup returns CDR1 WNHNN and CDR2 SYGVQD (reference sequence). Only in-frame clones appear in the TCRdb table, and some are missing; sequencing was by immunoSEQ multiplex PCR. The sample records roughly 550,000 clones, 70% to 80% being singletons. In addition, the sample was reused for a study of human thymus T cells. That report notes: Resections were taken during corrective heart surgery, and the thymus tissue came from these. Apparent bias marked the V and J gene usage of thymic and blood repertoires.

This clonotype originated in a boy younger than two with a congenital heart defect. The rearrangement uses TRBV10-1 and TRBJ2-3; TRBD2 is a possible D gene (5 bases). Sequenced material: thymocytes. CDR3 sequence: CASSESEGGTDTQYF. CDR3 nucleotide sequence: TGCGCCAGCAGTGAGTCAGAGGGCGGCACAGATACGCAGTATTTT.